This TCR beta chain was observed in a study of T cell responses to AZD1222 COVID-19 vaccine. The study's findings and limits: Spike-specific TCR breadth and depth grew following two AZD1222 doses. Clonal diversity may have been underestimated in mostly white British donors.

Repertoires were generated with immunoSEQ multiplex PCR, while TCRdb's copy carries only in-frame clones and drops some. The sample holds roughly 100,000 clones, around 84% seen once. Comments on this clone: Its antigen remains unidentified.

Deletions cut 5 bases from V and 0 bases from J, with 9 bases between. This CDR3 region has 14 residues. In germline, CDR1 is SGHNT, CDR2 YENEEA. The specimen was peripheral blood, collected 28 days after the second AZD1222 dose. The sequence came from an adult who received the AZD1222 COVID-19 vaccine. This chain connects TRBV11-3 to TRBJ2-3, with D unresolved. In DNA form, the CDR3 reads TGTGCCAGCAGCCTTAGTGGTAGCACAGATACGCAGTATTTT. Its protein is CASSLSGSTDTQYF.